The 10 T cell receptor beta chains presented below share a single source sample, sequenced in a study of cytomegalovirus exposure and HLA in healthy donors. 13 Jbeta primers and 60 Vbeta primers were used for the PCR. TCRdb keeps only in-frame clones here, not all; method: immunoSEQ multiplex PCR. The table shows about 190,000 clones, with just under 75% occurring only once. Specimen: PBMCs. The receptor source for this set is a man aged 25 to 40 in good health and CMV-seropositive.

This clone was observed a handful of times. The chain employs TRBV28 and TRBJ2-3; 13 positions agree with TRBD2. Germline trimming cut 8 bases from V and 7 bases from J; bases unmatched to any gene: 0. Germline lookup yields CDR1 MDHEN and CDR2 SYDVKM. CDR3 size: 12 residues. The CDR3 spells CASGTSGNTQYF. In DNA, the CDR3 is TGTGCCAGCGGGACTAGCGGGAATACGCAGTATTTT.

This clone was seen a few times. The rearrangement uses TRBV14 and TRBJ1-1, with 12 positions matching TRBD1. The V and J ends lost 0 bases and 4 bases, in that order; junction bases with no gene match: 9. From germline, CDR1 is SGHDN and CDR2 FVKESK. The CDR3 loop spans 18 amino acids. CDR3 bases: TGTGCCAGCAGCCAAGATCGGGACAGGGGGCCCCGGGGCACTGAAGCTTTCTTT. It specifies CASSQDRDRGPRGTEAFF.

V usage is TRBV5-1 and J usage is TRBJ2-5, with 7 positions matching TRBD2. Germline CDR1 SGHRS, CDR2 YFSETQ. Trimming cost V 7 bases and J 4 bases; bases outside gene matches: 10. The CDR3 sequence is 14 residues long. The CDR3 sequence: CASSGGRGGETQYF. The CDR3 DNA sequence: TGCGCCAGCTCTGGGGGGAGGGGAGGAGAGACCCAGTACTTC.

The V call is TRBV7-9, the J call TRBJ1-5; D is undetermined. Germline CDR1 reads SEHNR; CDR2 reads FQNEAQ (reference sequence). V lost 6 bases, J lost 7 bases, and 19 bases lay in between. The length of the CDR3 is 15 residues. CDR3 DNA: TGTGCCAGCAGTTCAGCCAGGTTCGGTACCCAGCCCCAGCATTTT. Translation: CASSSARFGTQPQHF.

In this sample, this clone turned up a few times. V is TRBV9 and J is TRBJ2-2; maybe TRBD2 (7 bases). CDR1 and CDR2 from the germline V gene are SGDLS and YYNGEE. The V end was cut by 0 bases, the J end by 6 bases, with 12 bases between. This CDR3 region has 15 residues. The CDR3 here is CASSVEWGGSGELFF. The CDR3 DNA reads TGTGCCAGCAGCGTAGAGTGGGGGGGCTCCGGGGAGCTGTTTTTT.

The chain recombines TRBV9 with TRBJ1-1; D call uncertain. Trimming took off 0 bases at V and 4 bases at J, with 10 bases between the two ends. The germline V gene has CDR1 SGDLS and CDR2 YYNGEE. The CDR3 runs 14 residues. In DNA, the CDR3 is TGTGCCAGCAGCGTAGCCCCCCGGGGCACTGAAGCTTTCTTT. Translation: CASSVAPRGTEAFF.

The chain joins TRBV27 to TRBJ2-7; 7 nucleotides agree with TRBD1. The CDR3 contains 15 residues. CDR1 is MNHEY, CDR2 SMNVEV, per germline (reference sequence). J lost 2 bases, V lost 6 bases, and 10 bases had no gene match. CDR3 region: CASRQAPGQTYEQYF. For the CDR3, the DNA is TGTGCCAGCAGGCAGGCCCCGGGACAGACCTACGAGCAGTACTTC.

The CDR3 nucleotides read TGTGCCAGCGGGTCGGCAGGGTCAACCTACGAGCAGTACTTC. It encodes CASGSAGSTYEQYF. The chain carries TRBV7-9 and TRBJ2-7, with a tentative D call TRBD1 (5 bases). The CDR3 is made up of 14 amino acids. Trimming stripped 8 bases from V and 2 bases from J, with 16 bases between. Germline assignment: CDR1 SEHNR and CDR2 FQNEAQ (reference sequence).

V is TRBV28 and J is TRBJ2-5; D not resolved. This CDR3 spans 14 amino acids. Germline V gene data show CDR1 as MDHEN and CDR2 as SYDVKM. V gave up 3 bases and J gave up 1 base, with 9 bases separating them. This CDR3 reads CASSLPSGQETQYF. As DNA, the CDR3 is TGTGCCAGCAGTTTGCCTTCGGGCCAAGAGACCCAGTACTTC.

The genes are TRBV5-1 and TRBJ2-5, with D perhaps TRBD2 (6 bases). Germline assignment: CDR1 SGHRS and CDR2 YFSETQ. The V gene lost 3 bases and the J gene lost 0 bases, with 12 bases spanning the gap. This CDR3 is 15 amino acids long. Here the CDR3 reads CASSSNAGNQETQYF. The CDR3 bases are TGCGCCAGCAGCTCCAACGCGGGAAACCAAGAGACCCAGTACTTC.